The sample holds one count of the clone carrying this TCR beta chain. Its cognate antigen is unknown. This entry comes from a study of vaccination effects on CD4 cells after COVID-19. Following an approximately eleven-day culture, CD4+ T cells were purified. The CDR3 is 15 amino acids. Deletions cut 2 bases from V and 5 bases from J, with 12 bases between. Looked up from germline, CDR1 is MNHEY and CDR2 is SVGAGI. This table comes from immunoSEQ multiplex PCR, and its TCRdb copy is limited to in-frame clones, with some not included. In the table there are 45,000 to 50,000 clones, approximately 70% of which are singletons.

Sequences were derived from CD4+ T cells from PBMCs cultured without peptide, sampled before COVID-19 vaccination. The clonotype comes from a human donor who received a COVID-19 vaccine. The rearrangement links TRBV6-5 to TRBJ1-4, with D possibly being TRBD1 (6 bases). CDR3 sequence: CASSYGGTRNEKLFF. The CDR3 coding sequence is TGTGCCAGCAGTTACGGCGGGACAAGAAATGAAAAACTGTTTTTT.